Presented here are 8 T cell receptor beta chains from one specimen sequenced in a study of T cell responses to AZD1222 COVID-19 vaccine. Repertoires were generated with immunoSEQ multiplex PCR, while TCRdb's copy carries only in-frame clones and drops some. The repertoire holds about 68,000 clones, with about three quarters as singletons. The sequenced sample was peripheral blood, obtained on day 0 of AZD1222 vaccination. The receptors come from an adult in good health.

This clone is medium-sized by share. The V gene is TRBV9, the J gene TRBJ2-1; 14 nucleotides line up with TRBD2. Germline V gene data show CDR1 as SGDLS and CDR2 as YYNGEE. The CDR3 is 19 amino acids. Unmatched junction bases numbered 10, after V lost 4 bases and J lost 1 base. The CDR3 sequence is CASSPRGTSGGLSYNEQFF. CDR3 nucleotides: TGTGCCAGCAGCCCTAGAGGGACTAGCGGGGGTCTATCCTACAATGAGCAGTTCTTC.

This clone was seen only a few times. This chain connects TRBV6-5 to TRBJ1-5; no reliable D call. CDR3 size: 15 residues. Germline-derived CDR1 and CDR2 are MNHEY and SVGAGI. Trimming pared 7 bases from V and 0 bases from J, leaving 13 bases between. The CDR3 reads CASTPSADSNQPQHF. CDR3 bases: TGTGCCAGCACCCCCTCCGCGGATAGCAATCAGCCCCAGCATTTT.

The chain has TRBV6-2 or TRBV6-3 and TRBJ2-5; no clear D gene. The CDR3 is 13 residues long. V was cut by 2 bases and J by 2 bases, with 6 bases left in between. Germline V gene lookup returns CDR1 MNHEY and CDR2 SVGEGT. CDR3: CASSYRPQETQYF. The CDR3 nucleotides are TGTGCCAGCAGTTACCGACCACAAGAGACCCAGTACTTC.

The rearrangement uses TRBV7-9 and TRBJ1-6, with a tentative D call TRBD1 (5 bases). Trimming removed 7 bases from V and 5 bases from J, with 21 bases in between. Germline assignment: CDR1 SEHNR and CDR2 FQNEAQ (reference sequence). This CDR3 contains 17 residues. CDR3 sequence reads: CASTIQVTNSDNSPLHF. CDR3 bases: TGTGCCAGCACCATACAGGTGACAAACTCGGATAATTCACCCCTCCACTTT.

The rearrangement uses TRBV6-5 and TRBJ1-5, with unresolved D. Germline values: CDR1 MNHEY, CDR2 SVGAGI. This CDR3 comprises 13 residues. The V end lost 2 bases, the J end lost 6 bases, and 8 bases lay between the germline ends. The DNA of the CDR3 is TGTGCCAGCAGTTACCCCGTATCTCAGCCCCAGCATTTT. Protein: CASSYPVSQPQHF.

The V gene is TRBV19, the J gene TRBJ2-7, with D perhaps TRBD1 (6 bases). The germline CDR1 and CDR2 sequences are LNHDA and SQIVND (reference sequence). The CDR3 runs 15 residues. Trimming removed 0 bases at V and 0 bases at J, with 9 bases between. CDR3 sequence: CASSIDQQGSYEQYF. The CDR3 nucleotides are TGTGCCAGTAGTATAGATCAACAGGGCTCCTACGAGCAGTACTTC. The variable domain in full, completed from reference TRBV19 and TRBJ2-7, reads DGGITQSPKYLFRKEGQNVTLSCEQNLNHDAMYWYRQDPGQGLRLIYYSQIVNDFQKGDIAEGYSVSREKKESFPLTVTSAQKNPTAFYLCASSIDQQGSYEQYFGPGTRLTVT.

The chain employs TRBV5-6 and TRBJ1-2; tentatively, D is TRBD1 (5 bases). The CDR3 is 15 residues long. V was cut by 4 bases and J by 2 bases, with 15 bases left in between. Germline CDR1 SGHDT, CDR2 YYEEEE. The CDR3 protein is CASSLLTVTNYGYTF. The CDR3 DNA is TGTGCCAGCAGCCTGCTGACAGTTACGAACTATGGCTACACCTTC.

The chain uses TRBV18 and TRBJ2-5; 7 bases are a match to TRBD1. CDR1 and CDR2 (germline): KGHSH, LQKENI. This CDR3 is 13 amino acids long. J lost 1 base, V lost 4 bases, and 0 bases had no gene match. CDR3 bases: TGTGCCAGCTCACAGGGGGCCCAAGAGACCCAGTACTTC. Translated, it gives CASSQGAQETQYF.